This entry is about one T cell receptor (beta chain). The data belong to a study of shared T cell receptors in the human thymus. Using immunoSEQ multiplex PCR, the repertoire was profiled, and TCRdb retains in-frame clones only, with some absent. The sample consists of under 850,000 clones, roughly 88% of them appearing once. The trim removed 5 bases at V and 0 bases at J, leaving 14 bases unmatched. The CDR3 length is 20 residues. Germline values: CDR1 SGHVS, CDR2 FQNEAQ. Separately, the same data were catalogued under a study of human thymus T cells. That report notes: Thymus tissue was removed during corrective cardiac surgery. Within thymic and blood repertoires, V and J gene usage appeared to be biased.

The receptor was derived from a boy less than two years old with a congenital heart defect. The gene calls are TRBV7-8 and TRBJ2-1; 12 nucleotides match TRBD2. Sequencing was done on a sample of thymocytes. The CDR3 sequence: CASSLRQTSGSSLSYNEQFF. The CDR3 nucleotides are TGTGCCAGCAGCCTAAGACAGACTAGCGGGAGTTCTCTCTCCTACAATGAGCAGTTCTTC.